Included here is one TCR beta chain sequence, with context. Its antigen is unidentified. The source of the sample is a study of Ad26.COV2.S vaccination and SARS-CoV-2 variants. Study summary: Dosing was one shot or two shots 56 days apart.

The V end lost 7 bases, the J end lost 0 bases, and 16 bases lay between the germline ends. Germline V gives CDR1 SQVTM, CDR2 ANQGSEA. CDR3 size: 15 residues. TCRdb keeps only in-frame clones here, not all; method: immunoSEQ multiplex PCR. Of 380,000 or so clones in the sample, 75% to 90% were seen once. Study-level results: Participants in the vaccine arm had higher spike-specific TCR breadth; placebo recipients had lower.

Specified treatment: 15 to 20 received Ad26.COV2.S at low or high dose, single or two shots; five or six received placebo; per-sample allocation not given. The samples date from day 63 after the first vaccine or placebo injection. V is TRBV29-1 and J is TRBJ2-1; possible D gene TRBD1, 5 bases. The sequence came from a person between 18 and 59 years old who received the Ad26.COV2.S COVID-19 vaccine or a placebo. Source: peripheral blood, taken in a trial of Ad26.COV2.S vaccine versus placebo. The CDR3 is CSASPTANSYNEQFF. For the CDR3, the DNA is TGCAGCGCTTCCCCGACAGCAAACTCCTACAATGAGCAGTTCTTC.